This TCR beta chain was obtained from a study of OX40 agonist ivuxolimab in advanced cancers. The overall study: Partial responses were achieved by three patients: one hepatocellular carcinoma, two cutaneous melanoma.

Study results and limitations: Both CD4+ and CD8+ T cell populations in blood had undergone clonal expansion by week 6 at 0.1 to 3.0 mg/kg.

The repertoire was sequenced with immunoSEQ multiplex PCR; TCRdb's copy has only in-frame clones and lacks some. The data contain 25,000 to 35,000 clones, 75% to 90% of them singletons. On this clone: As yet, its antigen is unknown.

This CDR3 region has 15 residues. The V gene's germline CDR1 is MDHEN and CDR2 SYDVKM. Trimming cost V 3 bases and J 0 bases, with 12 bases left between them. The sample consisted of CD4+ or CD8+ T cells sorted from blood, taken in a trial of the OX40 agonist ivuxolimab. V usage is TRBV28 and J usage is TRBJ2-7; D gene uncertain. This sequence originates from an adult with an advanced solid tumor such as melanoma, head and neck, liver or kidney cancer. The CDR3 reads CASSFFVNPSYEQYF. The CDR3 DNA is TGTGCCAGCAGTTTTTTCGTGAACCCCTCCTACGAGCAGTACTTC.